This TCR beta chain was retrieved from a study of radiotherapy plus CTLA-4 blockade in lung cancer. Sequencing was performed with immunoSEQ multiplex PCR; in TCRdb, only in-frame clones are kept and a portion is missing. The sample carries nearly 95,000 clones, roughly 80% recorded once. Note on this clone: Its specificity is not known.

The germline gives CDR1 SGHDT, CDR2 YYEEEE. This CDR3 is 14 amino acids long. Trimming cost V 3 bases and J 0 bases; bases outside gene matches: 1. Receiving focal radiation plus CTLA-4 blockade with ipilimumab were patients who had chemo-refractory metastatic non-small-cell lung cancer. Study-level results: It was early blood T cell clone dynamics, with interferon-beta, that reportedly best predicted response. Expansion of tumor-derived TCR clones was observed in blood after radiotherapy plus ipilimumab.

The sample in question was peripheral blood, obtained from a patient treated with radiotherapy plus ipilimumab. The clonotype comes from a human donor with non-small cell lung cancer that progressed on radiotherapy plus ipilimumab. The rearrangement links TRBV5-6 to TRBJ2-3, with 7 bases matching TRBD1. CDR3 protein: CASSWTGSTDTQYF. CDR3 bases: TGTGCCAGCAGCTGGACAGGAAGCACAGATACGCAGTATTTT.